The 32 T cell receptor beta chains below were found in one sample sequenced in a study of T cell changes during pregnancy in multiple sclerosis. TCRdb's copy holds only in-frame clones and misses some; the assay was immunoSEQ multiplex PCR. Altogether approximately 39,000 clones are present, 94% being singletons, with the ten largest covering approximately 0.39%. Sequencing used CD4+ T cells from peripheral blood mononuclear cells, obtained in the second trimester of pregnancy. These receptors all come from a female donor with multiple sclerosis, enrolled in a pregnancy study.

The chain joins TRBV6-4 to TRBJ2-1, with D possibly TRBD2 on 5 matching bases. The CDR3 totals 13 residues. Per germline, CDR1 MRHNA and CDR2 SNTAGT. V lost 6 bases and J lost 5, with 11 bases in between. The CDR3 spells CASRPTTNNEQFF. CDR3 DNA: TGTGCCAGCAGGCCGACTACGAACAATGAGCAGTTCTTC.

CDR3 loop: CASSPEGVTGANVLTF. The DNA of the CDR3 is TGTGCCAGCAGCCCGGAAGGGGTGACTGGGGCCAACGTCCTGACTTTC. The chain couples TRBV5-5 to TRBJ2-6, with D possibly matching TRBD1 (5 bases). CDR3 length: 16 residues. Trimming took off 4 bases at V and 2 bases at J, with 13 bases between the two ends. Per germline, CDR1 SGHKS and CDR2 YYEKEE (reference sequence).

The chain uses TRBV5-8 and TRBJ1-2; 8 bases are a match to TRBD1. This CDR3 is built from 16 residues. Germline CDR1 and CDR2: SGHTS and YDEGEE. V was pared by 4 bases and J by 4 bases, with 12 bases of the junction left unmatched. The CDR3, as DNA: TGTGCCAGCAGCAATTCGGACAGGGCTGCGGGCTATGGCTACACCTTC. Translation: CASSNSDRAAGYGYTF. Filled out from reference TRBV5-8 and TRBJ1-2, the complete variable domain reads EAGVTQSPTHLIKTRGQQATLRCSPISGHTSVYWYQQALGLGLQFLLWYDEGEERNRGNFPPRFSGRQFPNYSSELNVNALELEDSALYLCASSNSDRAAGYGYTFGSGTRLTVV.

This sequence joins TRBV2 and TRBJ2-6, with 8 bases lining up with TRBD1. Germline CDR1 SNHLY, CDR2 FYNNEI. The CDR3 totals 19 residues. Trimming took 7 bases from V and 0 from J; bases not matched to a gene: 14. The CDR3 spells CASTPPDRVNFSGANVLTF. As DNA, the CDR3 is TGTGCCAGCACTCCCCCGGACAGGGTCAATTTCTCTGGGGCCAACGTCCTGACTTTC.

V and J are TRBV7-9 and TRBJ1-1; weak D call: TRBD1 (5 bases). CDR3 length: 13 residues. The germline V and J ends were trimmed by 5 bases and 6 bases, with 13 bases remaining between them. The germline gives CDR1 SEHNR, CDR2 FQNEAQ (reference sequence). The CDR3: CASSPAGLAEAFF. DNA for the CDR3: TGTGCCAGCAGCCCTGCGGGGCTTGCTGAAGCTTTCTTT. Full variable domain (outside the CDR3, taken from reference TRBV7-9 and TRBJ1-1): DTGVSQNPRHKITKRGQNVTFRCDPISEHNRLYWYRQTLGQGPEFLTYFQNEAQLEKSRLLSDRFSAERPKGSFSTLEIQRTEQGDSAMYLCASSPAGLAEAFFGQGTRLTVV.

V is TRBV5-4 and J is TRBJ2-7; D uncertain. The CDR3 has 15 residues. Germline V gives CDR1 SGHNT, CDR2 YYREEE (reference sequence). V shed 2 bases and J shed 0 bases, with 12 bases lying between them. The CDR3 DNA follows: TGTGCCAGCAGCTTTTTAACATCACGCTCCTACGAGCAGTACTTC. Its translation: CASSFLTSRSYEQYF.

V gene TRBV10-1 combines with J gene TRBJ2-3; a possible D gene is TRBD1 (5 bases). V dropped 3 bases and J dropped 0 bases, with 10 bases sitting between them. Germline CDR1 and CDR2: WNHNN and SYGVQD (reference sequence). The CDR3 has 15 amino acids. CDR3: CASSDRAFSTDTQYF. For the CDR3, the DNA is TGCGCCAGCAGTGACAGGGCCTTTAGCACAGATACGCAGTATTTT.

The chain joins TRBV28 to TRBJ2-1; D is possibly TRBD2 (5 bases). V lost 3 bases and J lost 12, with 15 bases in between. This CDR3 comprises 13 residues. Germline V lookup: CDR1 MDHEN, CDR2 SYDVKM. CDR3 residues: CASSFLGGGWQFF. The CDR3, as DNA: TGTGCCAGCAGTTTTCTTGGAGGAGGATGGCAGTTCTTC.

The rearrangement uses TRBV19 and TRBJ2-1; a weak D match, TRBD1 (5 bases). The V end was cut by 6 bases, the J end by 2 bases, with 11 bases between. Germline V gene sequence: CDR1 LNHDA, CDR2 SQIVND (reference sequence). This CDR3 spans 14 amino acids. CDR3 in amino acids: CASSKGRAYNEQFF. The CDR3 nucleotides read TGTGCCAGTAGCAAAGGCAGGGCCTACAATGAGCAGTTCTTC.

This clone was observed a single time. The genes are TRBV7-2 and TRBJ1-3; 9 bases map to TRBD1. Looked up from germline, CDR1 is SGHTA and CDR2 is FQGNSA. Losses at the gene ends were 2 bases for V and 2 bases for J; bases not matched to a gene: 13. The CDR3 length is 19 residues. The CDR3: CASSLSGTGRLFTGNTIYF. CDR3 DNA: TGTGCCAGCAGCTTATCCGGGACAGGGCGTCTCTTCACTGGAAACACCATATATTTT.

The chain uses TRBV7-6 and TRBJ2-3, with 13 bases that match TRBD2. The V segment lost 0 bases and the J segment 3 bases; nucleotides outside the gene matches: 6. Germline loops: CDR1 SGHVS, CDR2 FNYEAQ. This CDR3 spans 18 amino acids. Written as DNA, the CDR3 is TGTGCCAGCAGCTTAGCGCCGACTAGCGGGGGGTATACAGATACGCAGTATTTT. The encoded protein is CASSLAPTSGGYTDTQYF.

V is TRBV4-3 and J is TRBJ1-4, with TRBD1 identical over 7 bases. CDR3 length equals 15 residues. Trimming took 3 bases from V and 2 from J; bases not matched to a gene: 3. Germline-derived CDR1 and CDR2 are LGHNA and YSLEER. Here the CDR3 DNA reads TGCGCCAGCAGCCAGAGGGGGCTGACTAATGAAAAACTGTTTTTT. Translation: CASSQRGLTNEKLFF.

V and J are TRBV5-1 and TRBJ2-5, with D perhaps TRBD1 (5 bases). Trimming took off 1 base at V and 4 bases at J, with 11 bases between the two ends. This CDR3 is built from 14 residues. Germline CDR1 is SGHRS and CDR2 is YFSETQ. DNA of the CDR3: TGCGCCAGCAGCTTGACCAGGGATCGAGAGACCCAGTACTTC. Its translation: CASSLTRDRETQYF.

V and J are TRBV7-7 and TRBJ2-2; D ambiguous. Trimming took off 10 bases at V and 8 bases at J, with 11 bases between the two ends. There are 11 residues in the CDR3. The germline V gene encodes CDR1 SSHAT and CDR2 FNYEAQ (reference sequence). The CDR3 spells CATSVSGELFF. The CDR3 bases are TGTGCCACCTCCGTGAGTGGGGAGCTGTTTTTT.

V is TRBV14 and J is TRBJ2-3, with 8 bases identical to TRBD1. V shed 5 bases, J shed 2 bases, and the junction held 12 bases outside the gene matches. The germline gives CDR1 SGHDN, CDR2 FVKESK. This CDR3 spans 17 amino acids. The CDR3 sequence is CASSGQGATPLTDTQYF. Here the CDR3 DNA reads TGTGCCAGCAGCGGTCAGGGGGCGACGCCTCTCACAGATACGCAGTATTTT.

The CDR3 is CSAQISGNTIYF. The CDR3 coding sequence is TGCAGCGCCCAAATCTCTGGAAACACCATATATTTT. The V gene is TRBV29-1, the J gene TRBJ1-3; D call uncertain. The germline CDR1 and CDR2 sequences are SQVTM and ANQGSEA. V was shortened by 7 bases and J by 0 bases, with 7 bases between the two germline ends. The CDR3 loop spans 12 amino acids.

This clone has only one observation. The gene calls are TRBV9 and TRBJ2-5; unclear D gene. The CDR3 runs to 15 residues. Germline V lookup: CDR1 SGDLS, CDR2 YYNGEE. The V end lost 4 bases, the J end lost 3 bases, and 16 bases lay between the germline ends. CDR3 coding DNA: TGTGCCAGCAGCCCTTGGGCCTTCTCGGAAGAGACCCAGTACTTC. This gives the protein CASSPWAFSEETQYF.

This CDR3 is CASSPLLAGVETQYF. The CDR3 DNA sequence: TGTGCCAGCAGTCCACTTCTAGCGGGAGTTGAGACCCAGTACTTC. The J gene is TRBJ2-5, the V gene TRBV27; 10 bases are shared with TRBD2. Germline trimming cut 5 bases from V and 5 bases from J; bases unmatched to any gene: 8. Germline CDR1 is MNHEY and CDR2 is SMNVEV (reference sequence). The length of the CDR3 is 15 residues.

The chain carries TRBV6-5 and TRBJ1-1; possible D gene TRBD1, 5 bases. The CDR3 loop spans 14 amino acids. Germline V gene data show CDR1 as MNHEY and CDR2 as SVGAGI. V was pared by 7 bases and J by 11 bases, with 23 bases between. The CDR3 is CASISQGNRLLAFF. The CDR3 DNA reads TGTGCCAGCATCTCCCAGGGTAATCGCTTGCTGGCTTTCTTT.

V usage is TRBV10-2 and J usage is TRBJ2-2; maybe TRBD1 (6 bases). The germline gives CDR1 WSHSY, CDR2 SAAADI. Trimming cost V 4 bases and J 3 bases, with 12 bases left between them. The CDR3 runs to 15 residues. As DNA, the CDR3 is TGCGCCAGCAGTGTTAGCAGGGGAGACACCGGGGAGCTGTTTTTT. Residues: CASSVSRGDTGELFF.

The chain joins TRBV6-6 to TRBJ1-5; 9 bases line up with TRBD1. This CDR3 contains 15 residues. From germline, CDR1 is MNHNY and CDR2 SVGAGI (reference sequence). With 0 bases clipped from V and 6 bases from J, the junction kept 3 bases outside the gene matches. The CDR3 loop is CASSYSNRGPQPQHF. The CDR3 DNA sequence: TGTGCCAGCAGTTACTCAAACAGGGGGCCTCAGCCCCAGCATTTT.

In DNA, the CDR3 is TGCGCCAGCGGCAGGGAGAACACCGGGGAGCTGTTTTTT. Translating gives CASGRENTGELFF. The chain recombines TRBV10-1 with TRBJ2-2, with D possibly TRBD1 on 5 matching bases. Per the germline V gene, CDR1 is WNHNN and CDR2 is SYGVQD (reference sequence). V was clipped by 8 bases and J by 1 base, with 8 bases between them. The CDR3 spans 13 residues.

Remarks on this clone: The germline gene is not matched at one end of the junction; a read error may be the cause. The rearrangement joins TRBV28 to TRBJ1-5, with a possible D match to TRBD1 (5 bases). This CDR3 has 10 residues. The germline V gene encodes CDR1 MDHEN and CDR2 SYDVKM. DNA for the CDR3: TGTGCCAGCCATAGGGGCATAACCCTTTTT. Its translation is CASHRGITLF.

The J gene is TRBJ2-5, the V gene TRBV28; a possible D gene is TRBD1 (6 bases). CDR1 is MDHEN, CDR2 SYDVKM, per germline. V was shortened by 1 base and J by 1 base, with 16 bases between the two germline ends. This CDR3 has 17 residues. The CDR3 spells CASSLLRTVGTQETQYF. Here the CDR3 DNA reads TGTGCCAGCAGTTTATTACGGACAGTGGGAACCCAAGAGACCCAGTACTTC.

V usage is TRBV27 and J usage is TRBJ1-1; 8 positions agree with TRBD1. Germline CDR1 is MNHEY and CDR2 is SMNVEV (reference sequence). This CDR3 contains 18 residues. The J segment lost 0 bases and the V segment lost 3 bases, leaving 12 bases of the junction unmatched. The chain's CDR3 is CASSFASGQANVNTEAFF. CDR3 in DNA: TGTGCCAGCAGTTTCGCCTCGGGACAGGCTAACGTGAACACTGAAGCTTTCTTT.

The V call is TRBV7-9, the J call TRBJ2-7; 9 bases line up with TRBD1. The CDR3 has 14 residues. V lost 3 bases to trimming and J lost 3 bases; unmatched junction nucleotides: 3. Germline assignment: CDR1 SEHNR and CDR2 FQNEAQ (reference sequence). As DNA, the CDR3 is TGTGCCAGCAGCTTCGGGACAGGGTACTACGAGCAGTACTTC. Translating it yields CASSFGTGYYEQYF.

The chain links TRBV11-2 to TRBJ2-3; 7 nucleotides align to TRBD1. CDR3 length equals 16 residues. Trimming cost V 2 bases and J 2 bases; bases outside gene matches: 7. Germline V gives CDR1 SGHAT, CDR2 FQNNGV. The CDR3 loop reads CASSLLVQGYTDTQYF. In nucleotides, the CDR3 is TGTGCCAGCAGCTTACTGGTACAGGGGTACACAGATACGCAGTATTTT.

This chain connects TRBV11-3 to TRBJ2-3, with D possibly TRBD1 on 6 matching bases. The CDR3 spans 16 residues. The germline CDR1 and CDR2 sequences are SGHNT and YENEEA. V was trimmed by 1 base and J by 0 bases, leaving 11 bases between them. The CDR3 DNA sequence: TGTGCCAGCAGCTTAGGACCAGGGGAAAGCACAGATACGCAGTATTTT. It codes for CASSLGPGESTDTQYF.

V is TRBV30 and J is TRBJ1-2; tentative D call: TRBD1 (5 bases). Germline lookup yields CDR1 GTSNPN and CDR2 SVGIG (reference sequence). Trimming took off 3 bases at V and 8 bases at J, with 22 bases between the two ends. CDR3 size: 15 residues. The CDR3 region is CAWRKLGGVNWGYTF. The DNA for the CDR3 is TGTGCCTGGAGGAAGTTAGGAGGGGTTAACTGGGGCTACACCTTC.

This clone appeared once. The rearrangement links TRBV5-4 to TRBJ1-4, with D unclear. The germline V gene encodes CDR1 SGHNT and CDR2 YYREEE (reference sequence). With 4 bases removed from V and 5 bases from J, the gap between germline ends came to 6 bases. There are 12 residues in the CDR3. CDR3 residues: CASSGRNEKLFF. CDR3 coding DNA: TGTGCCAGCAGCGGCAGGAATGAAAAACTGTTTTTT.

The chain combines TRBV4-2 with TRBJ1-5, with D tentatively TRBD1 (5 bases). Per germline, CDR1 LGHNA and CDR2 YNFKEQ. The V and J ends lost 0 bases and 3 bases respectively, with 9 bases between them. The CDR3 has 15 amino acids. CDR3 residues: CASSQEIGANQPQHF. The CDR3 DNA reads as TGTGCCAGCAGCCAAGAGATTGGGGCCAATCAGCCCCAGCATTTT.

The chain links TRBV7-2 to TRBJ2-3; 11 bases map to TRBD2. The CDR3 length is 16 residues. With 3 bases clipped from V and 5 bases from J, the junction kept 7 bases outside the gene matches. The germline V gene encodes CDR1 SGHTA and CDR2 FQGNSA. DNA for the CDR3: TGTGCCAGCAGCTTCCGACTAGCGGGGAATCAAGATACGCAGTATTTT. Residues: CASSFRLAGNQDTQYF.